These T cell receptor beta chains were read from a single sample in a study of control samples from healthy donors and cancer patients. Profiled with immunoSEQ multiplex PCR; TCRdb holds only in-frame clones, not every one. Among about 100,000 clones listed, 85% were seen once. Sequenced sample: blood. The receptors stem from a man between 25 and 39 years old in good health. The CDR3 runs from the conserved cysteine through the conserved F or W. A D gene is named only where the DNA matches it firmly. Only some rows state a clone size, as once, few, many or a class for expanded clones.

. | . | TRBJ2-7 | TRBV6-5 | 12 | TGTGCCAGCAGTAGAACAGGATACGAGCAGTACTTC | CASSRTGYEQYF
. | . | TRBJ1-1 | TRBV21-1 | 15 | TGTGCCAGCAGGATAATGAAAGGAGAATGCACTGAAGCTTTCTTT | CASRIMKGECTEAFF
. | . | TRBJ1-4 | TRBV6-1 | 16 | TGTGCCAGCAGTGGTCGGGTACAGACAGACAATGAAAAACTGTTTTTT | CASSGRVQTDNEKLFF
. | . | TRBJ2-7 | TRBV11-3 | 16 | TGTGCCAGCAGCTACGGTTCATCCGAAGGGTCAGCCGAGCAGTACTTC | CASSYGSSEGSAEQYF
. | once | TRBJ1-6 | TRBV3-1/TRBV3-2 | 15 | TGTGCCAGCAGCCGTAGTTACAGGGCCCTAGGGACCCTCCACTTT | CASSRSYRALGTLHF
TRBD1 | . | TRBJ2-1 | TRBV30 | 13 | TGTGCCTGCCGGGACAGGGGTTGGGATGAGCAGTTCTTC | CACRDRGWDEQFF
. | . | TRBJ2-2 | TRBV6-6 | 14 | TGTGCCAGCAGCTCGGGACAGAACACCGGGGAGCTGTTTTTT | CASSSGQNTGELFF
. | . | TRBJ2-1 | TRBV3-1/TRBV3-2 | 16 | TGTGCCAGCAGCCAAGATCTTGGGGTTGTGGACAATGAGCAGTTCTTC | CASSQDLGVVDNEQFF
. | . | TRBJ1-1 | TRBV29-1 | 12 | TGCAGCGTGGACGTTCAAAACACTGAAGCTTTCTTT | CSVDVQNTEAFF
. | . | TRBJ2-7 | TRBV6-6 | 14 | TGTGCCAGCAGTTGGGACGGCGGACCCGGCGAGCAGTACTTC | CASSWDGGPGEQYF
. | few | TRBJ1-3 | TRBV12-5 | 15 | TGTGCTAGTGGTTTGGGGAGCCAGGGCGGAAACACCATATATTTT | CASGLGSQGGNTIYF
TRBD2 | . | TRBJ2-2 | TRBV29-1 | 13 | TGCAGCGCCCTAGCGGGGGGAGCCGGGGAGCTGTTTTTT | CSALAGGAGELFF
. | few | TRBJ2-7 | TRBV19 | 13 | TGTGCCAGTAGTCTCCAGGACAGCGACGAGCAGTACTTC | CASSLQDSDEQYF
. | . | TRBJ1-1 | TRBV30 | 13 | TGTGCCTGGAGTTCCACAGGGAACACTGAAGCTTTCTTT | CAWSSTGNTEAFF
. | . | TRBJ2-3 | TRBV14 | 14 | TGTGCCAGCACCTCATTGCCTAGCACAGATACGCAGTATTTT | CASTSLPSTDTQYF
. | . | TRBJ1-5 | TRBV19 | 15 | TGTGCCAGTAGTATCCGGTTCGGTGGAGGTCAGCCCCAGCATTTT | CASSIRFGGGQPQHF
TRBD1 | . | TRBJ2-1 | TRBV19 | 13 | TGTGCCAGTAGTATACAGGGGACAGGAAACCGGTTCTTC | CASSIQGTGNRFF
. | . | TRBJ1-5 | TRBV6-4 | 15 | TGTGCCAGCAATTCGGGACTCTCGGGCAATCAGCCCCAGCATTTT | CASNSGLSGNQPQHF
TRBD1 | . | TRBJ1-2 | TRBV29-1 | 12 | TGCAGCGTTGACACAGGGGGCGAGGGCTACACCTTC | CSVDTGGEGYTF
TRBD1 | . | TRBJ1-1 | TRBV11-2 | 15 | TGTGCCAGCAGCTACATGACAGGGGTGGGCACTGAAGCTTTCTTT | CASSYMTGVGTEAFF
TRBD1 | . | TRBJ1-3 | TRBV6-6 | 16 | TGTGCCAGCAGTTTTTCAGGGGGCGCGACTGGAAACACCATATATTTT | CASSFSGGATGNTIYF
. | once | TRBJ2-2 | TRBV7-9 | 14 | TGTGCCAGCAGCTTAGCGTCATCCACCGGGGAGCTGTTTTTT | CASSLASSTGELFF
. | . | TRBJ1-1 | TRBV19 | 15 | TGTGCCAGTAGTAGGACGGGACAATGGGCCACTGAAGCTTTCTTT | CASSRTGQWATEAFF
TRBD1 | . | TRBJ1-4 | TRBV3-1/TRBV3-2 | 16 | TGTGCCAGCAGCCAAGAGTTCGAGGGGGCGCGTGAAAAACTGTTTTTT | CASSQEFEGAREKLFF
TRBD1 | . | TRBJ2-2 | TRBV11-2 | 17 | TGTGCCAGCAGCTACAGAGGGGGGACAGGGGGTATCGGGGAGCTGTTTTTT | CASSYRGGTGGIGELFF
. | . | TRBJ2-2 | TRBV5-1 | 15 | TGCGCCAGCAGCTTGGTCCAGGGCCTGACCGGGGAGCTGTTTTTT | CASSLVQGLTGELFF
. | . | TRBJ1-6 | TRBV5-1 | 16 | TGCGCCAGCAGCTTGTATGGGGAATCCTATAATTCACCCCTCCACTTT | CASSLYGESYNSPLHF
. | . | TRBJ2-6 | TRBV2 | 14 | TGTGCCAGCAGTGAAACAGCTGGGGCCAACGTCCTGACTTTC | CASSETAGANVLTF
. | . | TRBJ1-6 | TRBV10-3 | 14 | TGTGCCATCAGGGCGGAACAGCAAAATTCACCCCTCCACTTT | CAIRAEQQNSPLHF
. | . | TRBJ1-1 | TRBV9 | 16 | TGTGCCAGCAGCGGAAACCGGGAGAACAAAGGACCTGAAGCTTTCTTT | CASSGNRENKGPEAFF
. | . | TRBJ2-3 | TRBV4-1 | 16 | TGCGCCAGCAGCCAGGTGGGCACCTCGAGAGAGGATACGCAGTATTTT | CASSQVGTSREDTQYF